The source of this T cell receptor beta chain is a study of shared clonotypes between healthy human individuals. The investigators split CD4+ cells into a CD45RA+ naive subset and a CD45RA-negative memory subset. Only in-frame clones appear in the TCRdb table, and some are missing; sequencing was by immunoSEQ multiplex PCR. The table shows over a million clones, with around four fifths occurring only once. This receptor was obtained from a man between 18 and 35 years old in good health. Sequencing used memory CD4+ T cells sorted from blood. Subset reported: CD45RA-negative fraction.

The CDR3 DNA follows: TGTGCCAGCAGCCCGCAGGTGGTTCTCTATGGCTACACCTTC. It specifies CASSPQVVLYGYTF. The rearrangement uses TRBV7-9 and TRBJ1-2; D not certain. CDR3 length: 14 amino acids. Deletions cut 5 bases from V and 4 bases from J, with 14 bases between. The germline V gene encodes CDR1 SEHNR and CDR2 FQNEAQ (reference sequence). Full variable domain (remainder filled in from reference TRBV7-9 and TRBJ1-2): DTGVSQNPRHKITKRGQNVTFRCDPISEHNRLYWYRQTLGQGPEFLTYFQNEAQLEKSRLLSDRFSAERPKGSFSTLEIQRTEQGDSAMYLCASSPQVVLYGYTFGSGTRLTVV.